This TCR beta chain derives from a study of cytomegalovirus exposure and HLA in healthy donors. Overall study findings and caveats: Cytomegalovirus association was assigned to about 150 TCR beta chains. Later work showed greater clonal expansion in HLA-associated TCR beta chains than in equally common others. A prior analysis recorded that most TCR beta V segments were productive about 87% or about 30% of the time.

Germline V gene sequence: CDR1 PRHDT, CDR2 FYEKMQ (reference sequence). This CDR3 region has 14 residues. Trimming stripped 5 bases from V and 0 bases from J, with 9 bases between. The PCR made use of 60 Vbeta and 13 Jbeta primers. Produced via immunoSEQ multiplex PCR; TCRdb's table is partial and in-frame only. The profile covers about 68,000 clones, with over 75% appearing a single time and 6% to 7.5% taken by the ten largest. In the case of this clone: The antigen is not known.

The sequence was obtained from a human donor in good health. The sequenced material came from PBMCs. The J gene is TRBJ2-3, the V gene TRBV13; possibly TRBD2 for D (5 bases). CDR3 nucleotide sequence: TGTGCCAGCAGCCCACCGGGGAGCACAGATACGCAGTATTTT. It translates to CASSPPGSTDTQYF.